Shown below are 13 T cell receptor beta chains from a single sample sequenced in a study of cytomegalovirus exposure and HLA in healthy donors. PCR used 60 Vbeta primers and 13 Jbeta primers. The assay was immunoSEQ multiplex PCR, and TCRdb's table has in-frame clones only and misses some. Reported are 70,000 or so clones; the ten largest clones contain roughly 5%. Sequenced sample: PBMCs. These receptors were obtained from a middle-aged man in good health and CMV-seronegative.

The V gene is TRBV5-6, the J gene TRBJ1-1; D remains unclear. Germline CDR1 SGHDT, CDR2 YYEEEE. CDR3 length: 14 amino acids. Trimming took off 1 base at V and 1 base at J, with 8 bases between the two ends. The CDR3: CASSLWQKNTEAFF. Here the CDR3 DNA reads TGTGCCAGCAGCTTGTGGCAGAAGAACACTGAAGCTTTCTTT.

The rearrangement uses TRBV18 and TRBJ1-4; tentatively, D is TRBD1 (6 bases). Trimming left V 4 bases short and J 0 bases short, with 12 bases between. The V gene's germline CDR1 is KGHSH and CDR2 LQKENI. This CDR3 is 16 amino acids long. The CDR3 DNA is TGTGCCAGCTCACTCGGACAGCTCGCAACTAATGAAAAACTGTTTTTT. Encoded protein: CASSLGQLATNEKLFF.

The J gene is TRBJ2-7, the V gene TRBV28; 9 bases line up with TRBD2. Germline V gene lookup returns CDR1 MDHEN and CDR2 SYDVKM. Losses at the gene ends were 8 bases for V and 0 bases for J; bases not matched to a gene: 14. The CDR3 is 17 residues long. The CDR3 is CASRTGTSSQSSYEQYF. Written as DNA, the CDR3 is TGTGCCAGCCGTACCGGGACTAGCTCCCAGAGCTCCTACGAGCAGTACTTC.

The chain combines TRBV14 with TRBJ2-2; 7 positions agree with TRBD1. This CDR3 region has 15 residues. V shed 5 bases and J 8 bases; nucleotides not matched to a gene: 11. Germline V lookup: CDR1 SGHDN, CDR2 FVKESK. As DNA, the CDR3 is TGTGCCAGCAGCAAGTTCACAGGGGCGCGGGGGGAGCTGTTTTTT. Translation gives CASSKFTGARGELFF. Based on the CDR3 plus reference TRBV14 and TRBJ2-2, the full variable domain is EAGVTQFPSHSVIEKGQTVTLRCDPISGHDNLYWYRRVMGKEIKFLLHFVKESKQDESGMPNNRFLAERTGGTYSTLKVQPAELEDSGVYFCASSKFTGARGELFFGEGSRLTVL.

The CDR3: CASSRVSGRTSGETQYF. CDR3 in DNA: TGTGCCAGCAGCCGAGTCAGCGGGAGAACGAGTGGGGAGACCCAGTACTTC. The chain joins TRBV14 to TRBJ2-5; 8 bases fit TRBD2. This CDR3 is 17 amino acids long. CDR1 SGHDN and CDR2 FVKESK come from the germline V gene. V was clipped by 4 bases and J by 5 bases; unmatched bases: 15.

The chain couples TRBV15 to TRBJ1-5, with 10 bases matching TRBD1. The CDR3 has 17 residues. The ends lost 4 bases at V and 2 bases at J; junction bases unmatched: 8. The germline V gene has CDR1 LNHNV and CDR2 YYDKDF (reference sequence). The CDR3 DNA sequence: TGTGCCACCAGCATGAAGGACAGGGGGGCTCGCAATCAGCCCCAGCATTTT. Translated, it gives CATSMKDRGARNQPQHF.

The chain has TRBV11-2 and TRBJ1-1; D gene unclear. Trimming removed 4 bases at V and 4 bases at J, with 10 bases between. The CDR3 is made up of 13 amino acids. Germline CDR1 is SGHAT and CDR2 is FQNNGV. The CDR3: CASSYGVITEAFF. The CDR3 DNA reads as TGTGCCAGCAGCTACGGGGTGATCACTGAAGCTTTCTTT. The variable domain in full, with the rest retrieved from reference TRBV11-2 and TRBJ1-1, is EAGVAQSPRYKIIEKRQSVAFWCNPISGHATLYWYQQILGQGPKLLIQFQNNGVVDDSQLPKDRFSAERLKGVDSTLKIQPAKLEDSAVYLCASSYGVITEAFFGQGTRLTVV.

The rearrangement uses TRBV7-2 and TRBJ2-7, with D perhaps matching TRBD2 (6 bases). Trimming took off 5 bases at V and 6 bases at J, with 17 bases between the two ends. The CDR3 consists of 14 residues. In germline, CDR1 is SGHTA, CDR2 FQGNSA. CDR3 nucleotide sequence: TGTGCCAGCAGCCCCGGCGGTGGGAGGCCCGAGCAGTACTTC. It yields the protein CASSPGGGRPEQYF.

The chain recombines TRBV5-4 with TRBJ2-3, with 12 nucleotides matching TRBD2. V trimming: 4 bases; J trimming: 5 bases; junction bases outside the gene matches: 11. CDR1 SGHNT and CDR2 YYREEE come from the germline V gene (reference sequence). This CDR3 has 17 amino acids. The CDR3 sequence is CASSPQGLAGGRDTQYF. In DNA form, the CDR3 reads TGTGCCAGCAGCCCCCAGGGGCTAGCGGGGGGGAGAGATACGCAGTATTTT.

V is TRBV11-2 and J is TRBJ2-5, with a possible D match to TRBD1 (6 bases). The J call may be wrong; the DNA end is better matched by TRBJ2-7. CDR1 is SGHAT, CDR2 FQNNGV, per germline. The CDR3 totals 14 residues. The CDR3 loop reads CASSLVIGGYEQYF. CDR3 nucleotides: TGTGCCAGCAGCTTAGTTATAGGGGGATACGAGCAGTACTTC.

This chain links TRBV7-9 with TRBJ2-4; 8 nucleotides line up with TRBD1. Germline V CDR1 and CDR2: SEHNR, FQNEAQ (reference sequence). V lost 4 bases, J lost 1 base, and 6 bases stayed unmatched. The CDR3 consists of 16 residues. DNA for the CDR3: TGTGCCAGCAGCTCTGACAGGGGTTGGGCCAAAAACATTCAGTACTTC. It yields the protein CASSSDRGWAKNIQYF.

The chain is built from TRBV28 and TRBJ2-1; 7 bases align to TRBD2. The V gene end was trimmed by 5 bases and the J gene end by 7 bases; junction bases not matched to a gene: 14. CDR3 size: 16 residues. From germline, CDR1 is MDHEN and CDR2 SYDVKM. The DNA of the CDR3 is TGTGCCAGCAGTAATCGGGCGGGAGACCCGGGGAATGAGCAGTTCTTC. Protein: CASSNRAGDPGNEQFF. The whole variable domain, remainder taken from reference TRBV28 and TRBJ2-1, is DVKVTQSSRYLVKRTGEKVFLECVQDMDHENMFWYRQDPGLGLRLIYFSYDVKMKEKGDIPEGYSVSREKKERFSLILESASTNQTSMYLCASSNRAGDPGNEQFFGPGTRLTVL.

V gene TRBV6-5 combines with J gene TRBJ2-3; 7 positions agree with TRBD2. The V segment lost 2 bases and the J segment 0 bases; nucleotides outside the gene matches: 5. CDR1 and CDR2 from the germline V gene are MNHEY and SVGAGI. This CDR3 comprises 16 residues. CDR3 nucleotides: TGTGCCAGCAGTTACGAGGCTAGCGGTAGCACAGATACGCAGTATTTT. This gives the protein CASSYEASGSTDTQYF.